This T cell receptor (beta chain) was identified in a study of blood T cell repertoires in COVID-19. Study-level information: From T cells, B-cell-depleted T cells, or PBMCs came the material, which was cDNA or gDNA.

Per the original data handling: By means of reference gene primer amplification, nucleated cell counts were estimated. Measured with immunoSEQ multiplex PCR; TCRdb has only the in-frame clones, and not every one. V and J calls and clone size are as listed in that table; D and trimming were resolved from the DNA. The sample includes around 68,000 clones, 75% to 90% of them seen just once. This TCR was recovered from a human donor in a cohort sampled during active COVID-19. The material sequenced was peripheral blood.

The CDR3 DNA follows: TGTGCCAGCTCAGAGGAGGGCACCGGGGAGCTGTTTTTT. It translates to CASSEEGTGELFF. This chain links TRBV18 with TRBJ2-2, with D maybe TRBD2 (6 bases). The CDR3 is made up of 13 amino acids. Trimming left V 5 bases short and J 4 bases short, with 8 bases between. CDR1 KGHSH and CDR2 LQKENI come from the germline V gene.